This T cell receptor beta chain derives from a study of OX40 agonist ivuxolimab in advanced cancers. Looking at the study overall: Ivuxolimab was an agonistic, fully human IgG2 monoclonal antibody directed against OX40 (CD134), a costimulatory receptor. The paper reports the monotherapy dose-escalation portion (N of about 50 patients) of the phase I ivuxolimab trial. Among the approximately 50 dose-escalation patients, 19 had hepatocellular carcinoma, roughly 15 melanoma, 9 renal cell carcinoma and 9 head and neck cancer. Intravenous ivuxolimab was administered to patients every 2 weeks at six dose levels: 0.01, 0.1, 0.3, 1.5, 3 and 10 mg/kg. A male proportion of roughly 85% and a mean age of approximately 61 years, ranging from 23 to 79, were recorded for the dose-escalation cohort. Prior anti-PD-1, anti-PD-L1 or anti-CTLA-4 therapy was permitted, and less than 45% of dose-escalation patients had received checkpoint inhibitors. Partial responses occurred in three dose-escalation patients, of whom one had hepatocellular carcinoma and two had cutaneous melanoma. Peripheral TCRbeta sequencing was intended to test whether TCR sequence diversity was altered and clonal T-cell expansion was caused by ivuxolimab.

Per the germline V gene, MNHEY is the CDR1 and SVGAGI is the CDR2. The V and J ends are trimmed by 5 bases and 8 bases, leaving 9 bases between them. The CDR3 runs 11 residues from the cysteine to the phenylalanine. Only CDR3 DNA remains: 33 bases, in frame from the first base. Findings and caveats that apply to the study as a whole: Which antigens the clonally expanded peripheral T cells were specific for was not determined. After ivuxolimab, expanded clones were on average more numerous among CD8+ T cells than among CD4+ T cells. Low levels of normalized T-cell clonal expansion were also seen in some patients who did not respond. At doses from 0.1 to 3.0 mg/kg, clonal expansion was seen in both CD4+ and CD8+ blood T cells between baseline and week 6. In the 0.1-3.0 mg/kg groups, partial responders were among the patients with the lowest normalized peripheral clonal expansion, particularly in CD8+ T cells.

Genomic DNA was extracted from sorted cells for sequencing of the TCRbeta CDR3 region. The immunoSEQ Assay was used for sequencing of TCRbeta CDR3 regions. What TCRdb holds here is the immuneACCESS table cut down to in-frame rearrangements. Part of the clones is not present; checked against another copy, under half of the missing clones reflect an unresolved V gene, and the others are unexplained. The sample table shows tens of thousands of clones, and around 84% are seen once. The top ten constitute 16% of the sample. This clone came up a few times. Its specific antigen is unknown. Nothing much larger sits one base from this clone, and base qualities are not available. The sample holds other DNA sequences that translate to the same CDR3. The trial excluded patients who had a history of autoimmune disease or were on systemic immunosuppression. Peripheral blood for TCR sequencing was collected from all dose cohorts at baseline, on cycle 4 day 1, and on cycle 7 day 1. Samples came from an open-label, multicenter, first-in-human phase I dose-escalation trial of ivuxolimab. Adults with locally advanced or metastatic melanoma, renal cell, hepatocellular, or head and neck squamous cell carcinoma were enrolled in the trial. Before TCR sequencing, CD4+ and CD8+ T cells were separately sorted from peripheral blood.

The rearrangement combines TRBV6-5 with TRBJ1-1, with TRBD1 perhaps the D gene, on 6 matching bases. Sequences were derived from CD4+ or CD8+ T cells sorted from blood, sampled in a trial of the OX40 agonist ivuxolimab. The TCR sequence derives from an adult with an advanced solid tumor such as melanoma, head and neck, liver or kidney cancer. CDR3 region: CASSPGTEAFF. The base sequence is TGTGCCAGCAGTCCCGGGACAGAAGCTTTCTTT.